The entry below describes one T cell receptor beta chain. Antigen unknown. This specimen belongs to a study of naive and memory T cell subsets. Study conclusions and caveats: Over 95% of naive TCR sequences appeared only once, unlike memory subsets. From naive to CM, EM and EMRA, diversity decreased and Gini increased.

Trimming stripped 5 bases from V and 1 base from J, with 15 bases between. This CDR3 comprises 16 residues. Germline V lookup: CDR1 LGHDT, CDR2 YNNKEL (reference sequence). Two oligonucleotides, mixed equimolar, formed the beta constant-region primer covering TRBC1 and TRBC2. Nested alpha and beta constant-region primers with the SP2 primer drove four PCR rounds on ligated cDNA. A 12-nucleotide UMI and the SP2 primer were added to the cDNA 3' end by oligonucleotide ligation. TCRdb used MiXCR to reprocess the UMI-ligation and nested PCR reads, holding one entry per CDR3 protein. Of roughly 130,000 distinct CDR3 sequences in the sample, 36% were seen once. After CD4 positive bead selection, the CD4-negative fraction gave CD8 T cells.

This clonotype originated in a human donor in good health. The J gene is TRBJ2-1, the V gene TRBV3-1; either TRBD1 or TRBD2 may supply D (5 bases each). Sequenced sample: central memory CD4+ T cells from blood. CDR3 DNA: TGTGCCAGCAGCGTAGCCCATGGGGGTTCCTACAATGAGCAGTTCTTC. It is translated as CASSVAHGGSYNEQFF.